The 18 T cell receptor beta chains below come from one sample, sequenced in a study of shared clonotypes between healthy human individuals. The assay was immunoSEQ multiplex PCR, and TCRdb's table has in-frame clones only and misses some. The sample carries some 1,600,000 clones, approximately 98% recorded once. Sequencing was done on a sample of naive CD4+ T cells sorted from blood. Described subset: CD45RA+ positively selected. These receptors were taken from a man aged 25-45 years in good health.

The chain is built from TRBV2 and TRBJ2-7; D gene uncertain. V dropped 6 bases and J dropped 1 base, with 13 bases sitting between them. The CDR3 consists of 14 residues. From germline, CDR1 is SNHLY and CDR2 FYNNEI. The CDR3 DNA sequence: TGTGCCAGCAGAGAGGTTGTGAAGTCCTACGAGCAGTACTTC. Protein product: CASREVVKSYEQYF.

Worth noting for this clone: This same CDR3 is encoded by further DNA sequences in the sample. This chain joins TRBV11-2 and TRBJ2-7, with D unresolved. The germline V gene encodes CDR1 SGHAT and CDR2 FQNNGV. Trimming stripped 8 bases from V and 2 bases from J, with 4 bases between. This CDR3 region has 10 residues. The CDR3 DNA sequence: TGTGCCAGCTCCCCCTACGAGCAGTACTTC. It yields the protein CASSPYEQYF. The entire variable domain, with the rest obtained from reference TRBV11-2 and TRBJ2-7, is as follows: EAGVAQSPRYKIIEKRQSVAFWCNPISGHATLYWYQQILGQGPKLLIQFQNNGVVDDSQLPKDRFSAERLKGVDSTLKIQPAKLEDSAVYLCASSPYEQYFGPGTRLTVT.

The rearrangement links TRBV5-1 to TRBJ2-5; 11 positions match TRBD2. In germline, CDR1 is SGHRS, CDR2 YFSETQ. V lost 4 bases and J lost 5; bases outside the gene matches: 10. The CDR3 consists of 16 residues. The CDR3, as DNA: TGCGCCAGCAGCACAGTAGCGGGAGGGGGGCAGGAGACCCAGTACTTC. Translation gives CASSTVAGGGQETQYF.

V and J are TRBV29-1 and TRBJ1-3, with D possibly matching TRBD1 (6 bases). Between the trimmed V and J ends, which lost 3 bases and 6 bases, there was a span of 9 bases. Germline assignment: CDR1 SQVTM and CDR2 ANQGSEA. The CDR3 is 12 residues long. The CDR3 spells CSVEGHLNTIYF. DNA of the CDR3: TGCAGCGTTGAGGGACACCTAAACACCATATATTTT.

The genes are TRBV5-1 and TRBJ1-1; no clear D gene. Germline values: CDR1 SGHRS, CDR2 YFSETQ. Trimming pared 4 bases from V and 1 base from J, leaving 11 bases between. The CDR3 is 14 amino acids. The CDR3 reads CASSPRSENTEAFF. CDR3 DNA sequence: TGCGCCAGCAGCCCCAGGTCAGAGAACACTGAAGCTTTCTTT.

V and J are TRBV28 and TRBJ2-7; 7 bases match TRBD1. The CDR3 sequence is 15 residues long. V gave up 3 bases and J gave up 3 bases; unmatched junction bases: 8. CDR1 is MDHEN, CDR2 SYDVKM, per germline. The CDR3 coding sequence is TGTGCCAGCAGTTTCGGGCGACAGGGCTTCTACGAGCAGTACTTC. As protein: CASSFGRQGFYEQYF.

The V and J genes are TRBV5-8 and TRBJ2-6, with TRBD1 matching 7 bases. The CDR3 sequence is 15 residues long. With 4 bases clipped from V and 4 bases from J, the junction kept 5 bases outside the gene matches. Germline assignment: CDR1 SGHTS and CDR2 YDEGEE. CDR3 nucleotides: TGTGCCAGCAGCCACAGGGGACCCGGGGCCAACGTCCTGACTTTC. Translated: CASSHRGPGANVLTF.

This clone was recorded once. V usage is TRBV7-3 and J usage is TRBJ1-2, with 12 positions matching TRBD1. The J segment lost 8 bases and the V segment lost 2 bases, leaving 0 bases of the junction unmatched. Germline CDR1 and CDR2: SGHTA and FQGTGA. This CDR3 comprises 13 residues. CDR3 DNA: TGTGCCAGCAGCTTAGGGACAGGGGGCGGCTACACCTTC. This translates into CASSLGTGGGYTF.

This sequence joins TRBV5-1 and TRBJ2-3; no reliable D call. V lost 3 bases and J 0 bases, leaving 8 bases between the germline ends. Looked up from germline, CDR1 is SGHRS and CDR2 is YFSETQ. This CDR3 is 14 amino acids long. CDR3 residues: CASSSGESTDTQYF. The CDR3 nucleotides read TGCGCCAGCAGCTCCGGCGAGAGCACAGATACGCAGTATTTT. Using reference TRBV5-1 and TRBJ2-3 for the parts outside the CDR3, the full variable domain is KAGVTQTPRYLIKTRGQQVTLSCSPISGHRSVSWYQQTPGQGLQFLFEYFSETQRNKGNFPGRFSGRQFSNSRSEMNVSTLELGDSALYLCASSSGESTDTQYFGPGTRLTVL.

This sequence joins TRBV5-5 and TRBJ2-5; D is unclear. V was cut by 6 bases and J by 0 bases, with 9 bases left in between. Germline assignment: CDR1 SGHKS and CDR2 YYEKEE (reference sequence). The CDR3 covers 13 residues. The CDR3 is CASKVRDQETQYF. The CDR3 DNA reads as TGTGCCAGCAAAGTCCGGGACCAAGAGACCCAGTACTTC.

In its sample, this clone was seen once. The chain links TRBV18 to TRBJ2-3; D unresolved. The CDR3 contains 14 residues. Looked up from germline, CDR1 is KGHSH and CDR2 is LQKENI. Trimming left V 0 bases short and J 3 bases short, with 7 bases between. The CDR3, as DNA: TGTGCCAGCTCACCACCTAGTTTGACAGATACGCAGTATTTT. It specifies CASSPPSLTDTQYF.

The chain combines TRBV21-1 with TRBJ1-5. TRBV21-1 has pseudogene status. CDR3 size: 14 residues. The CDR3 spells CASSKCGGEQPQHF. The DNA for the CDR3 is TGTGCCAGCAGCAAGTGCGGGGGAGAACAGCCCCAGCATTTT.

The chain has TRBV6-1 and TRBJ2-2; TRBD2 agrees at 11 bases. The CDR3 spans 18 residues. V dropped 1 base and J dropped 2; count of bases not matched to a gene: 6. Germline CDR1 is MNHNS and CDR2 is SASEGT. The CDR3 here is CASSEVWGLAANTGELFF. DNA of the CDR3: TGTGCCAGCAGTGAAGTTTGGGGACTAGCGGCCAACACCGGGGAGCTGTTTTTT.

Only one count was recorded for this clone. The rearrangement uses TRBV28 and TRBJ2-5; D unclear. The CDR3 extends over 12 amino acids. Germline assignment: CDR1 MDHEN and CDR2 SYDVKM. V was trimmed by 6 bases and J by 1 base, leaving 6 bases between them. DNA of the CDR3: TGTGCCAGCAGCGTAACCCAAGAGACCCAGTACTTC. Protein sequence: CASSVTQETQYF.

This clone showed up just once. V usage is TRBV28 and J usage is TRBJ1-1, with 9 bases that match TRBD1. The germline V gene encodes CDR1 MDHEN and CDR2 SYDVKM. J lost 5 bases, V lost 3 bases, and 7 bases had no gene match. This CDR3 spans 15 amino acids. The CDR3 here is CASSFLTGGVTEAFF. As DNA, the CDR3 is TGTGCCAGCAGTTTTCTGACAGGGGGTGTTACTGAAGCTTTCTTT.

The J gene is TRBJ2-7, the V gene TRBV15; 8 bases are a match to TRBD1. V trimming: 6 bases; J trimming: 1 base; junction bases outside the gene matches: 5. The CDR3 covers 14 residues. From germline, CDR1 is LNHNV and CDR2 YYDKDF (reference sequence). In nucleotides, the CDR3 is TGTGCCACCAGGAAGACAGGGGAATCCTACGAGCAGTACTTC. Translating it yields CATRKTGESYEQYF.

This rearrangement joins TRBV28 to TRBJ2-2; 10 nucleotides align to TRBD2. The CDR3 loop spans 16 amino acids. The J segment lost 6 bases and the V segment lost 4 bases, leaving 8 bases of the junction unmatched. Per germline, CDR1 MDHEN and CDR2 SYDVKM. The CDR3 loop is CASSSSLAGVPGELFF. CDR3 nucleotide sequence: TGTGCCAGCAGTTCCAGCCTAGCGGGAGTCCCCGGGGAGCTGTTTTTT.

The rearrangement joins TRBV7-7 to TRBJ2-2; possible D gene TRBD2, 6 bases. Trimming took 4 bases from V and 2 from J, leaving 20 bases between them. Germline V gene lookup returns CDR1 SSHAT and CDR2 FNYEAQ (reference sequence). This CDR3 spans 18 amino acids. The CDR3 nucleotides are TGTGCCAGCAGCTCCCTCCCCCCCGGGAGAGCAAACACCGGGGAGCTGTTTTTT. Protein product: CASSSLPPGRANTGELFF.